This T cell receptor (beta chain) was sequenced in a study of blood T cell repertoires in COVID-19. Study-wide background: Whether acute or convalescent, the COVID-19 samples came from the United States, Italy and Spain. T cells, B-cell-depleted T cells, or PBMCs supplied cDNA or gDNA.

CDR1 SGHAT and CDR2 FQNNGV come from the germline V gene. V dropped 5 bases and J dropped 6 bases, with 17 bases sitting between them. The CDR3 sequence is 15 residues long. In the authors' workflow: How many nucleated cells were present was estimated from reference gene primer amplification. Libraries were prepared by immunoSEQ multiplex PCR; TCRdb keeps only in-frame clonotypes and omits some of them. Clonal size and the V and J genes are those of that table, whereas D and trimming came from the DNA. The repertoire holds approximately 240,000 clones, around 83% seen once, with 2.9% in the top ten. Sample: peripheral blood. The chain carries TRBV11-2 and TRBJ1-5; D is undetermined. This clonotype originated in a man aged 50 to 60 who had recovered from COVID-19. The CDR3 sequence: CASSLTTQAGQPQHF. CDR3 nucleotides: TGTGCCAGCAGCCTGACAACCCAAGCGGGTCAGCCCCAGCATTTT. Drawing the rest from reference TRBV11-2 and TRBJ1-5, the complete variable domain is EAGVAQSPRYKIIEKRQSVAFWCNPISGHATLYWYQQILGQGPKLLIQFQNNGVVDDSQLPKDRFSAERLKGVDSTLKIQPAKLEDSAVYLCASSLTTQAGQPQHFGDGTRLSIL.